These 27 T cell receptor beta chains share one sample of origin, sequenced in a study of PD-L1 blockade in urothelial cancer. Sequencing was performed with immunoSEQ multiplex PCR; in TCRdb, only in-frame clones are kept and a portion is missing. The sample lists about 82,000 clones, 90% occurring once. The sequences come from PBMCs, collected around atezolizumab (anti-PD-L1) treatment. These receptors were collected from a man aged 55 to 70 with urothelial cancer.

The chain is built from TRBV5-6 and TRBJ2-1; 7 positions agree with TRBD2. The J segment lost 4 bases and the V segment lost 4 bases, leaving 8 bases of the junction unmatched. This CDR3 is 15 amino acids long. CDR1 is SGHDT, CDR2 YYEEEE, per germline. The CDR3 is CASSKLAVPYNEQFF. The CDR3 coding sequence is TGTGCCAGCAGCAAGCTAGCGGTCCCGTACAATGAGCAGTTCTTC.

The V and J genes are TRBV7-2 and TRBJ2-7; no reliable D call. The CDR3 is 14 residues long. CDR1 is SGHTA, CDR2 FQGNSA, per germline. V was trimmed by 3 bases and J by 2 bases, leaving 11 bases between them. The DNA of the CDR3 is TGTGCCAGCAGCTTTTTACCACAACCCTACGAGCAGTACTTC. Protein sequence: CASSFLPQPYEQYF.

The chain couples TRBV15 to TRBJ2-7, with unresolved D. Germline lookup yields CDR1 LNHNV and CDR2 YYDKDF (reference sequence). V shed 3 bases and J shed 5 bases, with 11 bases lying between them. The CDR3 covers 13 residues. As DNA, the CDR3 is TGTGCCACCAGCAGGGGCAGGCAGAACGAGCAGTACTTC. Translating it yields CATSRGRQNEQYF.

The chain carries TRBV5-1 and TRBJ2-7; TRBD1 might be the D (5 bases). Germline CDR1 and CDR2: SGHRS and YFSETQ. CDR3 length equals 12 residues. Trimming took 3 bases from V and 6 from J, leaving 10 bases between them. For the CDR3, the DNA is TGCGCCAGCAGCTGGCAGGGTAGCGAGCAGTACTTC. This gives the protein CASSWQGSEQYF.

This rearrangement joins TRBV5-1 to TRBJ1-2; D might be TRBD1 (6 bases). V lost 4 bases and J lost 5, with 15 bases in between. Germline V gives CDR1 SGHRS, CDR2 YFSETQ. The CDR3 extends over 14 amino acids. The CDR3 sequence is CASSPTGKGYGYTF. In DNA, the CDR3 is TGCGCCAGCAGCCCCACAGGGAAGGGGTATGGCTACACCTTC.

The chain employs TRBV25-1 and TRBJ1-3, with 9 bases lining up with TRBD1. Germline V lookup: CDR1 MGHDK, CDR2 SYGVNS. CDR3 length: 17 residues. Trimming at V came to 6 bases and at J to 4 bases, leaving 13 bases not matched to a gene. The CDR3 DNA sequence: TGTGCCAGCAGAGCCGGGACAGGGATTTTAGGAGGAAACACCATATATTTT. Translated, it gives CASRAGTGILGGNTIYF. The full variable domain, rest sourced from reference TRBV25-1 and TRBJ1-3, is EADIYQTPRYLVIGTGKKITLECSQTMGHDKMYWYQQDPGMELHLIHYSYGVNSTEKGDLSSESTVSRIRTEHFPLTLESARPSHTSQYLCASRAGTGILGGNTIYFGEGSWLTVV.

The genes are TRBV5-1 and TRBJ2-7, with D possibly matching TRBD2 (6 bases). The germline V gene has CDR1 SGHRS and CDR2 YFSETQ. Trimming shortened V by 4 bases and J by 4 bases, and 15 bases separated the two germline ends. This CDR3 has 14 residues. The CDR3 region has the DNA TGCGCCAGCAGCGCCGGGTCGGAGGGGTACGAGCAGTACTTC. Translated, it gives CASSAGSEGYEQYF.

The chain's CDR3 is CASSLTPETFSEAFF. For the CDR3, the DNA is TGTGCCAGCAGCTTAACACCCGAAACATTCAGTGAAGCTTTCTTT. The chain uses TRBV7-3 and TRBJ1-1; D not resolved. V was clipped by 0 bases and J by 7 bases, with 15 bases between them. Germline V gene data show CDR1 as SGHTA and CDR2 as FQGTGA. This CDR3 comprises 15 residues.

The CDR3 DNA reads TGCGCCAGCAGCCTAGCCGGGACAGTGCCCAACGAGCAGTACTTC. It encodes CASSLAGTVPNEQYF. This chain connects TRBV4-3 to TRBJ2-7; 7 bases map to TRBD1. Trimming removed 4 bases from V and 5 bases from J; junction bases left unmatched: 11. Per germline, CDR1 LGHNA and CDR2 YSLEER. This CDR3 region has 15 residues.

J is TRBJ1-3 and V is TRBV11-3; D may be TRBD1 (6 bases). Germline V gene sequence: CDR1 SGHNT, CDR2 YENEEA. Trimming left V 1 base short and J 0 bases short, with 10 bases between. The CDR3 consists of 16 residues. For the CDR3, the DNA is TGTGCCAGCAGCTTAGGGGGACACAACTCTGGAAACACCATATATTTT. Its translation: CASSLGGHNSGNTIYF.

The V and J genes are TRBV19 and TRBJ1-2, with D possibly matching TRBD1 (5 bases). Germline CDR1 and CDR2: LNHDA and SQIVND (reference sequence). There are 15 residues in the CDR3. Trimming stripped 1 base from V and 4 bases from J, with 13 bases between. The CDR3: CASSIGGALVYGYTF. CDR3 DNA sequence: TGTGCCAGTAGTATAGGCGGGGCGCTAGTCTATGGCTACACCTTC.

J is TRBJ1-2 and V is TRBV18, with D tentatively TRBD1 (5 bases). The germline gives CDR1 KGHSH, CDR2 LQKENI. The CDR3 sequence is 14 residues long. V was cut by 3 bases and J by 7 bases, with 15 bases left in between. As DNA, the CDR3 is TGTGCCAGCTCACCGCTGGACAAAAGGCTTGGCTACACCTTC. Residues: CASSPLDKRLGYTF.

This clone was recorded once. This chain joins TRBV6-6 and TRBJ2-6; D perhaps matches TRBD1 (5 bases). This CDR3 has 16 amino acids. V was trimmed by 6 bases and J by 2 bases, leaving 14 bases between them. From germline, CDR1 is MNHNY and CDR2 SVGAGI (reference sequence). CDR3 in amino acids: CASRLSDSPGANVLTF. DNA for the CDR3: TGTGCCAGCAGGCTATCCGACAGTCCTGGGGCCAACGTCCTGACTTTC.

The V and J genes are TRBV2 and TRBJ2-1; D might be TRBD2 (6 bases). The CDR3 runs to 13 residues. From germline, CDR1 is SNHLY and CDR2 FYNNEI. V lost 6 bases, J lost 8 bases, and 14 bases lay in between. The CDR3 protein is CASRLTSFDEQFF. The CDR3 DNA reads TGTGCCAGCAGGCTCACTAGCTTCGATGAGCAGTTCTTC.

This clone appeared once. CDR3 amino acids: CASSPSGTSYNEQFF. CDR3 nucleotide sequence: TGTGCCAGCAGCCCCAGCGGGACCTCCTACAATGAGCAGTTCTTC. The rearrangement links TRBV7-3 to TRBJ2-1; TRBD2 agrees at 7 bases. The V gene end was trimmed by 5 bases and the J gene end by 0 bases; junction bases not matched to a gene: 4. The CDR3 runs 15 residues. From germline, CDR1 is SGHTA and CDR2 FQGTGA.

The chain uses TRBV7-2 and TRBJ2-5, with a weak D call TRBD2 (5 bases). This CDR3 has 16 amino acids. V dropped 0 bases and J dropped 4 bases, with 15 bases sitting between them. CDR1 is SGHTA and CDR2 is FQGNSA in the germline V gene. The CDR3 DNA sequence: TGTGCCAGCAGCTTAGCGTCGGGGTTTCGGGTAGAGACCCAGTACTTC. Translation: CASSLASGFRVETQYF.

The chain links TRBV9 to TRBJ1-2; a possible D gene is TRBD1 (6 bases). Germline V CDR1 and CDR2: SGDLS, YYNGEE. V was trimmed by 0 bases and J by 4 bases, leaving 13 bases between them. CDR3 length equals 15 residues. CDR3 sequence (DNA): TGTGCCAGCAGCGTAGACCCAGACAGGCTCTATGGCTACACCTTC. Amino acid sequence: CASSVDPDRLYGYTF.

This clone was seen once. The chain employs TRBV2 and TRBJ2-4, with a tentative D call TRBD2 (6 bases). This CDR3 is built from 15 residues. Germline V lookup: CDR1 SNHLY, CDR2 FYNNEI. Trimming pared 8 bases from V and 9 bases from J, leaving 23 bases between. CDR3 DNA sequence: TGTGCCAGCTACCAGGACGGGGGAGGTGGAAGCATTCAGTACTTC. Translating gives CASYQDGGGGSIQYF.

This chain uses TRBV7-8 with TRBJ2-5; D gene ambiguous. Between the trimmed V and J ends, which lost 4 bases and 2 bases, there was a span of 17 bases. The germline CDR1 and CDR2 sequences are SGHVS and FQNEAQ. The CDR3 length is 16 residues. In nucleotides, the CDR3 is TGTGCCAGCAGCTCCCCTCCTGGGCAGGCGCAAGAGACCCAGTACTTC. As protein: CASSSPPGQAQETQYF.

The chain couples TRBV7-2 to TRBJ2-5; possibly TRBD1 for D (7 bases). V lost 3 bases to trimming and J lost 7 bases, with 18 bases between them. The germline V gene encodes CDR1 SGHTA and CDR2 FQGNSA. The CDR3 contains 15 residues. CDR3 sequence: CASSLAGGPPGTQYF. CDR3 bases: TGTGCCAGCAGCTTGGCAGGGGGGCCCCCCGGGACCCAGTACTTC.

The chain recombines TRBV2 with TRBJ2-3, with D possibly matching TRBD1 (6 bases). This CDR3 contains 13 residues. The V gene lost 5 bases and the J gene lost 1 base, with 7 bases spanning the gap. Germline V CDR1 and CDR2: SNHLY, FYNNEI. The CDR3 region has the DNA TGTGCCAGCAGTTGGACAGGCACAGATACGCAGTATTTT. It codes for CASSWTGTDTQYF.

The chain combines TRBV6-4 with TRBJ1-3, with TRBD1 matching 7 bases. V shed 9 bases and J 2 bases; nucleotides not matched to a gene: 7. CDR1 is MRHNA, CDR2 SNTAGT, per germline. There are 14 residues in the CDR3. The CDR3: CARKQGLAGNTIYF. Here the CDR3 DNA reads TGTGCCAGAAAACAGGGGTTGGCTGGAAACACCATATATTTT.

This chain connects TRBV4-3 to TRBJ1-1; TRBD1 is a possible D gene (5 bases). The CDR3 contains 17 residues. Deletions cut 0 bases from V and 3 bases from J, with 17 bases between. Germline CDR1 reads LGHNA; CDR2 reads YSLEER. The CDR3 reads CASSQEGGAQWDTEAFF. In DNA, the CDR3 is TGCGCCAGCAGCCAAGAAGGAGGGGCCCAGTGGGACACTGAAGCTTTCTTT.

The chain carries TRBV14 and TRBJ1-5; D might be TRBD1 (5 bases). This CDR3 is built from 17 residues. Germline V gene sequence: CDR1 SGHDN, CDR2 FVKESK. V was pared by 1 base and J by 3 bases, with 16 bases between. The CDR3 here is CASSQGIFQGDNQPQHF. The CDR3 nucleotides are TGTGCCAGCAGCCAAGGTATATTCCAGGGCGACAATCAGCCCCAGCATTTT.

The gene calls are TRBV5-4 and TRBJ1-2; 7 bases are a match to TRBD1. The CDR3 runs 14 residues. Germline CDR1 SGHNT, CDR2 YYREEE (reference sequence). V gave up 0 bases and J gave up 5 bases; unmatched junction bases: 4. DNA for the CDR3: TGTGCCAGCAGCTTGGGACAGGGCCAGTATGGCTACACCTTC. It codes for CASSLGQGQYGYTF.

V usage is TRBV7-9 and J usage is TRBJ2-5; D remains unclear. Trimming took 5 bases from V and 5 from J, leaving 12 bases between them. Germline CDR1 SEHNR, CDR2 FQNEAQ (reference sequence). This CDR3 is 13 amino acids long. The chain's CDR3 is CASSPSDGETQYF. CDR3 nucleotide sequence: TGTGCCAGCAGCCCGAGCGACGGTGAGACCCAGTACTTC.

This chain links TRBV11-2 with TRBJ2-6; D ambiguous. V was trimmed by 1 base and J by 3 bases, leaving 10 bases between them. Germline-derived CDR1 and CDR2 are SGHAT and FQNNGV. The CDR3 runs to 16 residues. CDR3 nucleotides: TGTGCCAGCAGCTTAGGCCAGGTGGTTGGGGCCAACGTCCTGACTTTC. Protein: CASSLGQVVGANVLTF.